The 28 T cell receptor beta chains in this list originate from one sample, sequenced in a study of T-cell memory formation after mild COVID-19. Each CDR3 protein gets one entry after TCRdb re-called the 5' RACE reads with MiXCR. Of roughly 300,000 distinct CDR3 sequences listed, around 8% are singletons. What was sequenced was PBMCs or a T cell subset sorted from them (not recorded which). The source of these receptors is a man between 18 and 35 years old who had mild COVID-19 (a few samples of this study predate the infection). Cell type and time point are not known.

This clonotype has just a few counts. The CDR3 nucleotides read TGTGCCAGCAGCCAAGAGTTCAGCGGGGGTGCAGATACGCAGTATTTT. This translates into CASSQEFSGGADTQYF. The chain combines TRBV4-2 with TRBJ2-3; TRBD2 matches 8 bases. Germline assignment: CDR1 LGHNA and CDR2 YNFKEQ. V lost 0 bases, J lost 4 bases, and 6 bases stayed unmatched. The CDR3 extends over 16 amino acids.

This clonotype was observed at least ten times. The gene calls are TRBV7-2 and TRBJ1-5, with D unclear. The CDR3 covers 16 residues. CDR1 is SGHTA and CDR2 is FQGNSA in the germline V gene. V dropped 5 bases and J dropped 0 bases, with 14 bases sitting between them. The CDR3 nucleotides are TGTGCCAGCAGCCCTTCTACGATCCATAGCAATCAGCCCCAGCATTTT. Translated: CASSPSTIHSNQPQHF.

In this sample, this clonotype turned up a few times. The chain is built from TRBV2 and TRBJ2-7, with 7 bases identical to TRBD2. The CDR3 consists of 15 residues. From germline, CDR1 is SNHLY and CDR2 FYNNEI. V gave up 4 bases and J gave up 2 bases; unmatched junction bases: 8. CDR3 sequence (DNA): TGTGCCAGCAGTGGTTTTGAGCGGGGCACCTACGAGCAGTACGTC. It encodes CASSGFERGTYEQYV.

The chain carries TRBV7-9 and TRBJ2-3, with 9 nucleotides matching TRBD2. V was clipped by 0 bases and J by 1 base; unmatched bases: 2. This CDR3 contains 16 residues. Germline CDR1 SEHNR, CDR2 FQNEAQ (reference sequence). The CDR3 here is CASSLAVAGGTDTQYF. CDR3 DNA sequence: TGTGCCAGCAGCTTAGCCGTAGCGGGGGGCACAGATACGCAGTATTTT.

Details on this clonotype: A clone one base away is much larger, so this may be a read error. This chain uses TRBV12-3 or TRBV12-4 with TRBJ2-3; D remains ambiguous. Trimming removed 6 bases at V and 1 base at J, with 2 bases between. This CDR3 region has 11 residues. The CDR3 sequence: CASRRTDTQYF. CDR3 nucleotides: TGTGCCAGCAGACGCACAGATACGCAGTATTTT.

This chain connects TRBV10-1 to TRBJ2-3, with no clear D. This CDR3 is 13 amino acids long. CDR1 and CDR2 (germline): WNHNN, SYGVQD (reference sequence). The V and J ends lost 7 bases and 1 base respectively, with 9 bases between them. CDR3 sequence reads: CASKGDGTDTQYF. Here the CDR3 DNA reads TGCGCCAGCAAGGGTGATGGCACAGATACGCAGTATTTT.

The chain joins TRBV6-6 to TRBJ2-2; D possibly corresponds to TRBD2 (6 bases). Germline V gives CDR1 MNHNY, CDR2 SVGAGI (reference sequence). Trimming pared 4 bases from V and 7 bases from J, leaving 13 bases between. The CDR3 runs 14 residues. The chain's CDR3 is CASSSWGVNGELFF. CDR3 DNA: TGTGCCAGCAGTTCATGGGGGGTCAACGGGGAGCTGTTTTTT.

This clonotype came up many times. The chain has TRBV12-3 or TRBV12-4 and TRBJ2-2; unclear D gene. Between the trimmed V and J ends, which lost 6 bases and 7 bases, there was a span of 6 bases. The CDR3 length is 11 residues. DNA of the CDR3: TGTGCCAGCAGGGGCGGCGGGGAGCTGTTTTTT. The encoded protein is CASRGGGELFF.

This clonotype was seen more than once but under ten times. This chain connects TRBV5-6 to TRBJ1-5; no reliable D call. CDR1 and CDR2 (germline): SGHDT, YYEEEE. This CDR3 contains 15 residues. V lost 1 base and J 9 bases, leaving 17 bases between the germline ends. The CDR3 DNA follows: TGTGCCAGCAGCTTGAAAGGTGCCCCCCCTACGCCCCAGCATTTT. It codes for CASSLKGAPPTPQHF.

This clonotype came up a few times. V usage is TRBV7-8 and J usage is TRBJ2-7, with D perhaps being TRBD1 or TRBD2 (5 bases each). Germline CDR1 is SGHVS and CDR2 is FQNEAQ. V was shortened by 2 bases and J by 3 bases, with 14 bases between the two germline ends. The CDR3 is made up of 15 amino acids. CDR3 in DNA: TGTGCCAGCAGCTTACGTACCGGGACGGGCTACGAGCAGTACGTC. Translating gives CASSLRTGTGYEQYV.

The rearrangement uses TRBV5-1 and TRBJ2-3; a weak D match, TRBD1 (5 bases). Germline-derived CDR1 and CDR2 are SGHRS and YFSETQ. The CDR3 spans 17 residues. V shed 2 bases and J shed 2 bases, with 18 bases lying between them. CDR3 amino acids: CASSFLSTAVATDTQYF. The CDR3 DNA is TGCGCCAGCAGCTTCCTATCGACAGCCGTGGCCACAGATACGCAGTATTTT.

The gene calls are TRBV9 and TRBJ1-2; TRBD1 is a possible D gene (5 bases). V was cut by 3 bases and J by 4 bases, with 10 bases left in between. CDR1 SGDLS and CDR2 YYNGEE come from the germline V gene. The CDR3 is 13 residues long. CDR3: CASSEGQTYGYTF. The DNA of the CDR3 is TGTGCCAGCAGCGAGGGGCAGACCTATGGCTACACCTTC.

This clonotype was observed a handful of times. The rearrangement uses TRBV7-3 and TRBJ2-5, with 7 bases lining up with TRBD2. The germline V gene has CDR1 SGHTA and CDR2 FQGTGA. This CDR3 spans 14 amino acids. V lost 5 bases and J lost 7; bases outside the gene matches: 10. The CDR3 is CASSPGGTLGTQYF. In nucleotides, the CDR3 is TGTGCCAGCAGCCCCGGGGGGACCTTGGGGACCCAGTACTTC.

This clonotype has only a few counts. This chain uses TRBV5-1 with TRBJ1-3; tentatively, D is TRBD1 (6 bases). The V gene's germline CDR1 is SGHRS and CDR2 YFSETQ. Trimming removed 4 bases at V and 0 bases at J, with 8 bases between. This CDR3 is built from 14 residues. The CDR3 region has the DNA TGCGCCAGCAGCCAGGGGAACTCTGGAAACACCATATATTTT. It encodes CASSQGNSGNTIYF.

This clonotype was counted only a few times. The chain recombines TRBV5-4 with TRBJ2-3; D possibly corresponds to TRBD2 (6 bases). There are 15 residues in the CDR3. Germline CDR1 and CDR2: SGHNT and YYREEE (reference sequence). Trimming removed 5 bases from V and 0 bases from J, with 13 bases in between. CDR3 sequence: CASSPRGSSTDTQYF. For the CDR3, the DNA is TGTGCCAGCAGTCCCCGGGGGTCTAGCACAGATACGCAGTATTTT.

This clonotype was observed at least ten times. The gene calls are TRBV7-2 and TRBJ2-3; 11 bases are a match to TRBD2. Germline loops: CDR1 SGHTA, CDR2 FQGNSA. The CDR3 has 16 residues. The V and J ends lost 0 bases and 1 base, in that order; junction bases with no gene match: 0. CDR3 in amino acids: CASSLASGGGTDTQYF. In DNA form, the CDR3 reads TGTGCCAGCAGCTTAGCTAGCGGGGGGGGCACAGATACGCAGTATTTT.

V and J are TRBV20-1 and TRBJ2-7, with D maybe TRBD2 (7 bases). The V gene lost 1 base and the J gene lost 7 bases, with 11 bases spanning the gap. CDR3 length: 12 residues. Germline CDR1 is DFQATT and CDR2 is SNEGSKA (reference sequence). This chain's CDR3 is CSARAGGREQYV. CDR3 coding DNA: TGCAGTGCTAGAGCGGGGGGCCGGGAGCAGTACGTC.

This chain uses TRBV24-1 with TRBJ1-5; D is unresolved. The CDR3 totals 15 residues. The V gene lost 10 bases and the J gene lost 4 bases, with 19 bases spanning the gap. Germline CDR1 KGHDR, CDR2 SFDVKD. The CDR3 protein is CATKDRRGWNQPQHF. As DNA, the CDR3 is TGTGCCACTAAAGACCGCCGAGGGTGGAATCAGCCCCAGCATTTT.

CDR3 region: CASSPVGGAHAFF. Written as DNA, the CDR3 is TGTGCCAGCAGCCCGGTCGGGGGGGCTCACGCTTTCTTT. V and J are TRBV7-2 and TRBJ1-1, with D maybe TRBD1 (6 bases). The CDR3 runs to 13 residues. V gave up 5 bases and J gave up 11 bases, with 18 bases separating them. From germline, CDR1 is SGHTA and CDR2 FQGNSA.

The rearrangement joins TRBV7-9 to TRBJ2-5; D is unclear. The CDR3 runs 15 residues. Trimming pared 4 bases from V and 1 base from J, leaving 13 bases between. CDR1 SEHNR and CDR2 FQNEAQ come from the germline V gene (reference sequence). CDR3 residues: CASSSPIKPQETQYF. CDR3 nucleotides: TGTGCCAGCAGCTCTCCTATAAAGCCCCAAGAGACCCAGTACTTC. The whole variable domain, filled in from reference TRBV7-9 and TRBJ2-5, reads DTGVSQNPRHKITKRGQNVTFRCDPISEHNRLYWYRQTLGQGPEFLTYFQNEAQLEKSRLLSDRFSAERPKGSFSTLEIQRTEQGDSAMYLCASSSPIKPQETQYFGPGTRLLVL.

V and J are TRBV20-1 and TRBJ1-5; D gene ambiguous. The germline V and J ends were trimmed by 0 bases and 2 bases, with 11 bases remaining between them. The CDR3 consists of 15 residues. CDR1 DFQATT and CDR2 SNEGSKA come from the germline V gene (reference sequence). The DNA for the CDR3 is TGCAGTGCTAGAGATGCGGGGATGGGCAATCAGCCCCAGCATTTT. This encodes CSARDAGMGNQPQHF.

The chain combines TRBV4-2 with TRBJ2-1, with D perhaps TRBD2 (6 bases). CDR1 and CDR2 (germline): LGHNA, YNFKEQ. Trimming removed 4 bases at V and 2 bases at J, with 15 bases between. The CDR3 has 16 residues. The CDR3 region has the DNA TGTGCCAGCAGCCCCTCTGCGGGGAACGCCTACAATGAGCAGTTCTTC. This gives the protein CASSPSAGNAYNEQFF.

This chain joins TRBV24-1 and TRBJ2-1; D gene unclear. CDR3 length equals 13 residues. Germline V gene data show CDR1 as KGHDR and CDR2 as SFDVKD. Between the trimmed V and J ends, which lost 2 bases and 7 bases, there was a span of 8 bases. Here the CDR3 reads CATSDYRGNEQFF. Here the CDR3 DNA reads TGTGCCACCAGTGATTACCGTGGAAATGAGCAGTTCTTC.

This clonotype has at least ten counts. The J gene is TRBJ2-1, the V gene TRBV11-2; D is undetermined. The V gene's germline CDR1 is SGHAT and CDR2 FQNNGV. This CDR3 is 15 amino acids long. With 1 base removed from V and 8 bases from J, the gap between germline ends came to 15 bases. CDR3 DNA sequence: TGTGCCAGCAGCTTAGGCGTGGGCCTCGGCGATGAGCAGTTCTTC. Encoded protein: CASSLGVGLGDEQFF.

This sequence joins TRBV27 and TRBJ2-7; 7 bases match TRBD1. V lost 3 bases and J lost 2; bases outside the gene matches: 10. This CDR3 comprises 16 residues. Germline V gene lookup returns CDR1 MNHEY and CDR2 SMNVEV (reference sequence). The CDR3 DNA reads as TGTGCCAGCAGTTTCCTCTTGGGGACAGAGGCCTACGAGCAGTACGTC. Amino acid sequence: CASSFLLGTEAYEQYV.

The chain recombines TRBV20-1 with TRBJ2-5; no definite D call. CDR3 size: 14 residues. Germline assignment: CDR1 DFQATT and CDR2 SNEGSKA (reference sequence). V lost 6 bases, J lost 5 bases, and 19 bases lay in between. In DNA form, the CDR3 reads TGCAGTGCAACCCCGGGCCCGCGCAGGGAGACCCAGTACTTC. As protein: CSATPGPRRETQYF.

This chain links TRBV6-5 with TRBJ2-2; no definite D call. V was trimmed by 2 bases and J by 1 base, leaving 5 bases between them. The CDR3 sequence is 14 residues long. Germline V CDR1 and CDR2: MNHEY, SVGAGI. The CDR3 sequence is CASSYGENTGELFF. CDR3 DNA sequence: TGTGCCAGCAGTTACGGAGAGAACACCGGGGAGCTGTTTTTT.

The chain combines TRBV6-1 with TRBJ2-7; D not certain. Germline values: CDR1 MNHNS, CDR2 SASEGT. With 6 bases removed from V and 2 bases from J, the gap between germline ends came to 11 bases. The CDR3 runs to 13 residues. CDR3 DNA sequence: TGTGCCAGCAGGAGACGTTTCGCCTACGAGCAGTACTTC. Translated, it gives CASRRRFAYEQYF.